The 14 T cell receptor beta chains reported below all come from one sample, sequenced in a study of graft-versus-host responses after intestinal transplantation. Measured with immunoSEQ multiplex PCR; TCRdb has only the in-frame clones, and not every one. Of roughly 100,000 clones in the sample, roughly 84% were seen once. These receptors have no known antigen. The sequencing here drew on unstimulated CD4+ T cells sorted from spleen or lymph node cells, taken before intestinal transplant. These receptors came from a human donor who received an intestinal transplant.

The CDR3 bases are TGCGCCAGCAGCCAGCGGGAGGCCAGAGAGACCCAGTACTTC. Amino acids: CASSQREARETQYF. The V gene is TRBV5-1, the J gene TRBJ2-5, with 9 bases lining up with TRBD2. V lost 4 bases and J lost 4; bases outside the gene matches: 5. The CDR3 has 14 amino acids. Germline V gene lookup returns CDR1 SGHRS and CDR2 YFSETQ.

The chain uses TRBV6-1 and TRBJ1-5; perhaps TRBD1 as D (6 bases). The CDR3 loop spans 15 amino acids. Germline loops: CDR1 MNHNS, CDR2 SASEGT. V was clipped by 6 bases and J by 3 bases, with 15 bases between them. The CDR3 coding sequence is TGTGCCAGCAGATTCGGACAGTCTTACAATCAGCCCCAGCATTTT. As protein: CASRFGQSYNQPQHF.

The rearrangement joins TRBV5-3 to TRBJ2-5, with 8 positions matching TRBD1. TRBV5-3 is noted as an ORF with a role that remains uncertain. J was trimmed by 3 bases and V by 2 bases; bases with no gene match: 3. This CDR3 region has 14 residues. The CDR3 DNA is TGTGCCAGAAGCTTACAGGACAGGGAAGAGACCCAGTACTTC. Encoded protein: CARSLQDREETQYF.

The genes are TRBV28 and TRBJ2-7; 9 bases map to TRBD2. Unmatched junction bases numbered 5, after V lost 5 bases and J lost 3 bases. Germline V gene lookup returns CDR1 MDHEN and CDR2 SYDVKM. The CDR3 runs to 14 residues. Here the CDR3 reads CASSTPTSGYEQYF. DNA for the CDR3: TGTGCCAGCAGTACCCCGACTAGCGGCTACGAGCAGTACTTC. Supplemented by reference TRBV28 and TRBJ2-7, the full variable domain reads DVKVTQSSRYLVKRTGEKVFLECVQDMDHENMFWYRQDPGLGLRLIYFSYDVKMKEKGDIPEGYSVSREKKERFSLILESASTNQTSMYLCASSTPTSGYEQYFGPGTRLTVT.

The genes are TRBV11-2 and TRBJ1-5; 8 bases agree with TRBD1. The CDR3 loop spans 16 amino acids. V dropped 5 bases and J dropped 6; count of bases not matched to a gene: 12. The germline V gene has CDR1 SGHAT and CDR2 FQNNGV. The CDR3 sequence: CASSRGTGEKAQPQHF. Written as DNA, the CDR3 is TGTGCCAGCAGCCGCGGGACAGGTGAAAAGGCTCAGCCCCAGCATTTT.

The V and J genes are TRBV7-9 and TRBJ2-7; maybe TRBD2 (5 bases). Trimming removed 3 bases at V and 6 bases at J, with 18 bases between. This CDR3 is 15 amino acids long. The germline gives CDR1 SEHNR, CDR2 FQNEAQ (reference sequence). The CDR3 DNA reads as TGTGCCAGCAGCTTGTCGGGCGGGTCACGGGGCGAGCAGTACTTC. Translated: CASSLSGGSRGEQYF.

This chain joins TRBV29-1 and TRBJ2-3; a weak D match, TRBD2 (6 bases). V lost 2 bases and J 2 bases, leaving 11 bases between the germline ends. The CDR3 runs to 14 residues. Looked up from germline, CDR1 is SQVTM and CDR2 is ANQGSEA. CDR3 amino acids: CSVELASNTDTQYF. CDR3 nucleotides: TGCAGCGTTGAACTAGCGTCCAACACAGATACGCAGTATTTT.

The CDR3 bases are TGCGCCAGCAGCTTGGTGGCCGGGACAGGGCCATCCTACGAGCAGTACTTC. As protein: CASSLVAGTGPSYEQYF. The chain carries TRBV5-1 and TRBJ2-7; TRBD1 aligns across 9 bases. The CDR3 runs 17 residues. CDR1 and CDR2 (germline): SGHRS, YFSETQ. Germline trimming cut 0 bases from V and 1 base from J; bases unmatched to any gene: 8.

The rearrangement uses TRBV10-3 and TRBJ1-5; D call uncertain. The CDR3 extends over 13 amino acids. Germline CDR1 and CDR2: ENHRY and SYGVKD. Trimming shortened V by 2 bases and J by 5 bases, and 7 bases separated the two germline ends. The CDR3 DNA sequence: TGTGCCATCAGTGAGGGAGGCGATCAGCCCCAGCATTTT. Translated, it gives CAISEGGDQPQHF.

This clone was counted only a few times. The genes are TRBV27 and TRBJ2-7; D ambiguous. Germline loops: CDR1 MNHEY, CDR2 SMNVEV (reference sequence). CDR3 length: 12 residues. The V end lost 4 bases, the J end lost 3 bases, and 7 bases lay between the germline ends. CDR3 sequence (DNA): TGTGCCAGCAGTTCCAACTACTACGAGCAGTACTTC. It encodes CASSSNYYEQYF.

The chain has TRBV7-7 and TRBJ2-1; a weak D match, TRBD1 (6 bases). V was trimmed by 1 base and J by 7 bases, leaving 23 bases between them. Germline CDR1 and CDR2: SSHAT and FNYEAQ (reference sequence). The CDR3 sequence is 18 residues long. In nucleotides, the CDR3 is TGTGCCAGCAGCTTAGGATCAGGGGCCTACCGAGGGGGAAATGAGCAGTTCTTC. Protein product: CASSLGSGAYRGGNEQFF.

V usage is TRBV6-6 and J usage is TRBJ1-4, with 8 bases that match TRBD1. CDR3 length: 14 residues. Germline trimming cut 6 bases from V and 6 bases from J; bases unmatched to any gene: 6. In germline, CDR1 is MNHNY, CDR2 SVGAGI (reference sequence). CDR3 region: CASRLGTGDEKLFF. CDR3 bases: TGTGCCAGCAGACTAGGGACAGGAGATGAAAAACTGTTTTTT.

The V gene is TRBV5-4, the J gene TRBJ2-5; perhaps TRBD1 as D (5 bases). CDR3 size: 14 residues. CDR1 and CDR2 from the germline V gene are SGHNT and YYREEE (reference sequence). V was clipped by 3 bases and J by 1 base, with 10 bases between them. The DNA of the CDR3 is TGTGCCAGCAGCTCCCGGACAACCCAAGAGACCCAGTACTTC. It is translated as CASSSRTTQETQYF.

Sample share makes this clone medium-sized. The rearrangement uses TRBV29-1 and TRBJ1-3, with D unresolved. CDR1 SQVTM and CDR2 ANQGSEA come from the germline V gene. The V and J ends lost 6 bases and 0 bases respectively, with 9 bases between them. The CDR3 is made up of 13 amino acids. CDR3 bases: TGCAGCGTCAACCTCCGCTCTGGAAACACCATATATTTT. The encoded protein is CSVNLRSGNTIYF.